Reported below is one TCR beta chain. The sample is drawn from a study of control samples from healthy donors and cancer patients. Repertoires were generated with immunoSEQ multiplex PCR, while TCRdb's copy carries only in-frame clones and drops some. The table shows about 61,000 clones, with around 89% occurring only once. The CDR3 sequence is 16 residues long. V lost 2 bases, J lost 2 bases, and 7 bases stayed unmatched. The germline gives CDR1 SGHTA, CDR2 FQGTGA. This TCR derives from a man in his sixties with colorectal cancer. The rearrangement joins TRBV7-3 to TRBJ2-5; 8 nucleotides align to TRBD2. The sample comprised PBMCs. The CDR3 coding sequence is TGTGCCAGCAGCTTAGGGGCAGCGGGGGTACAAGAGACCCAGTACTTC. It yields the protein CASSLGAAGVQETQYF.